The 8 T cell receptor beta chains given below trace back to one sample, sequenced in a study of CD8 T cells in Susac syndrome. RNA in amounts of about 0.5 to 1 ug was reverse transcribed with random hexamers. TCRdb ran MiXCR on the immunoSEQ multiplex PCR reads and lists one entry per CDR3 protein. The data contain 200,000 to 300,000 distinct CDR3 sequences, almost 97% of them singletons. The sample was CD4+ T cells from PBMCs. The receptors stem from a human donor with Susac syndrome.

The rearrangement links TRBV28 to TRBJ2-1; 7 bases are shared with TRBD2. Trimming removed 4 bases from V and 2 bases from J; junction bases left unmatched: 14. The CDR3 length is 18 residues. Germline assignment: CDR1 MDHEN and CDR2 SYDVKM. Here the CDR3 reads CASSSRYLTSVTYNEQFF. For the CDR3, the DNA is TGTGCCAGCAGTTCCCGCTACTTAACTAGCGTAACCTACAATGAGCAGTTCTTC.

The V call is TRBV9, the J call TRBJ2-3, with 7 bases aligning to TRBD2. CDR1 and CDR2 (germline): SGDLS, YYNGEE. The CDR3 loop spans 16 amino acids. Trimming cost V 4 bases and J 2 bases; bases outside gene matches: 10. The chain's CDR3 is CASSPVYGGNTDTQYF. In DNA, the CDR3 is TGTGCCAGCAGCCCGGTTTACGGGGGGAACACAGATACGCAGTATTTT.

Worth noting for this clonotype: At one end, the junction sequence differs from germline, possibly due to a read error. The chain uses TRBV7-7 and TRBJ2-1; 13 nucleotides match TRBD2. The germline V gene has CDR1 SSHAT and CDR2 FNYEAQ (reference sequence). This CDR3 is 15 amino acids long. This chain's CDR3 is CASSPGTSGTYEQFF. The CDR3, as DNA: TGTGCTAGCAGCCCCGGGACTAGCGGGACCTATGAGCAGTTCTTC.

The rearrangement links TRBV5-6 to TRBJ2-7, with TRBD2 matching over 13 bases. The CDR3 length is 15 residues. V dropped 3 bases and J dropped 6; count of bases not matched to a gene: 6. Germline V gene lookup returns CDR1 SGHDT and CDR2 YYEEEE. The CDR3 sequence: CASSSTSGREREQYF. DNA of the CDR3: TGTGCCAGCAGCTCAACTAGCGGGAGGGAACGCGAGCAGTACTTC.

The genes are TRBV20-1 and TRBJ2-5, with 10 bases lining up with TRBD2. This CDR3 region has 14 residues. V lost 5 bases, J lost 6 bases, and 9 bases stayed unmatched. Germline V lookup: CDR1 DFQATT, CDR2 SNEGSKA (reference sequence). This CDR3 reads CSAGSSGSIKTQYF. The CDR3 coding sequence is TGCAGTGCTGGTTCTAGCGGGAGTATTAAGACCCAGTACTTC.

The rearrangement joins TRBV11-2 to TRBJ2-7, with TRBD2 matching 8 bases. The V gene's germline CDR1 is SGHAT and CDR2 FQNNGV. The CDR3 has 15 residues. V gave up 2 bases and J gave up 7 bases; unmatched junction bases: 10. The CDR3 DNA reads TGTGCCAGCAGCTTAAGTAGCGGGGTTTCTTGGGAGCAGTACTTC. Translation: CASSLSSGVSWEQYF.

V gene TRBV27 combines with J gene TRBJ2-1; TRBD2 agrees at 9 bases. CDR1 is MNHEY, CDR2 SMNVEV, per germline (reference sequence). This CDR3 is built from 13 residues. The V and J ends lost 6 bases and 9 bases, in that order; junction bases with no gene match: 6. Here the CDR3 reads CASRPSGTSEQFF. Here the CDR3 DNA reads TGTGCCAGCAGGCCTAGCGGGACAAGTGAGCAGTTCTTC.

The chain has TRBV18 and TRBJ2-6; D is perhaps TRBD1 (5 bases). V was cut by 2 bases and J by 3 bases, with 14 bases left in between. The CDR3 has 17 residues. Germline V gives CDR1 KGHSH, CDR2 LQKENI. The CDR3 DNA reads as TGTGCCAGCTCACCATTGCAGGGAACTAATGGGGCCAACGTCCTGACTTTC. Encoded protein: CASSPLQGTNGANVLTF.